This T cell receptor (beta chain) is from a study of T cells in Graves' hyperthyroidism and ophthalmopathy. Points from the study as a whole: Ophthalmopathy got predicted by the model a median roughly 6.1 months before its onset.

It was RNA transcripts that yielded the amplified TCR beta CDR3 regions. HTBI primers were used for first-round RT-PCR of the TCR CDR3. MiXCR, applied by TCRdb to the multiplex PCR reads, yields one record per CDR3 protein. The sample gives some 510,000 distinct CDR3 sequences, 20% of which show up once; about 25% is in the top ten. Comment on this clonotype: The antigen is undetermined.

This CDR3 spans 17 amino acids. V was pared by 3 bases and J by 0 bases, with 7 bases of the junction left unmatched. This receptor was taken from a man younger than 30 with Graves' hyperthyroidism. The chain employs TRBV12-3 or TRBV12-4 and TRBJ1-5; 8 bases match TRBD1. The sequenced material came from blood. For the CDR3, the DNA is TGTGCCAGCAGTTTCACCAGGGGGCCTTATAGCAATCAGCCCCAGCATTTT. It codes for CASSFTRGPYSNQPQHF.